Detailed here is one TCR beta chain. The antigen it binds to is not known. The sequenced fragment ends 3 residues before the CDR3 boundary, so the rest is inferred from the germline J gene. Predominantly Caucasian heritage was noted among both the CVID patients and the healthy controls. From each donor, about 4.5 to 9 ml of heparinized peripheral whole blood was collected. TCRbeta CDR3 repertoires were sequenced from genomic DNA of adults with common variable immune deficiency (CVID) and healthy adult controls. The control group was made up of 22 healthy adult volunteers (about 10 male and 12 female) whose ages ranged from about 20 to 70 years, with a mean age of approximately 37. Diluted blood was density-centrifuged over Hypaque 1077 or Ficoll-Paque to isolate peripheral blood mononuclear cells. Genomic DNA was obtained from unsorted mononuclear cells through either Qiagen column purification or a centrifugation-based method.

Via the germline V gene (reference sequence), CDR1 is LNHDA and CDR2 SQIVND. The CDR3 goes from the cysteine to the phenylalanine over 17 residues. The CDR3 was read in part: 42 bases, with the frame set at base 1. V is cut back by 5 bases and J by 4 bases, with 10 bases in the junction unmatched. These data belong to a study of T cell clonality in common variable immunodeficiency (dated by TCRdb to between 2015 and 2016). Study-wide conclusions, independent of this receptor: TCRbeta clonality was higher in CVID subjects than in healthy controls (t-test p = 0.018), and the increase was most characteristic of about a third of subjects. CVID TCRbeta sequences were reported to have fewer deletions and N-nucleotide insertions and to lack highly modified clones with 13 or more V deletions. Correlations between repertoire features and clinical complications were limited by patient heterogeneity within the CVID cohort. Fewer TCRbeta clones were shared among CVID subjects than among healthy controls (p < 0.0001). Even though DNA input was the same, control samples had an average of about 90,000 unique sequences each, compared with about 32,000 in CVID samples. The authors noted that sequencing repertoires of T cell subpopulations would be needed to clarify what caused the increased clonality in CVID.

Equivalent amounts of genomic DNA from CVID and control samples were used as sequencing input. For every sample, a 60 bp segment covering the rearranged TCRbeta CDR3 region was amplified and then sequenced. The immunoSEQ assay, a bias-corrected multiplex PCR with high-throughput sequencing, was employed for TCRbeta amplification. As for how the authors treated the data: Each unique nucleotide sequence was treated as a clone and annotated with V, D and J genes, copy number and frequency. Sequences were labeled productive if in frame, and non-productive if out of frame or containing stop codons. As previously described, clonality was computed from Shannon's entropy. Mean CDR3 Kyte-Doolittle hydropathy was derived from the predicted amino acid sequences of productive clones. Scaled V gene usage was hierarchically clustered using Manhattan distance and complete linkage with the R hclust function. Sharing of clones by CDR3 amino acid sequence was evaluated through resampling of 12 repertoires per group over 100 rounds. Repertoires were searched for approximately 70 published EBV-specific and around 230 published CMV-specific TCRbeta sequences. After two CVID samples that produced fewer than 10,000 sequences were dropped from the analysis, a few dozen CVID repertoires remained. Entries here come from immuneACCESS through TCRdb and include only in-frame sequences with V and J called. Some clones fail to appear in such tables; in the studies checked, an unresolved V gene covers under half of the shortfall, and the cause of the remainder is unknown. V and J calls and clone size are given by that table; D and trimming were obtained from the DNA. The sample has fewer than 60,000 clones on record, with no singletons. The ten largest clonotypes hold approximately 2.2% of the sample.

The chain joins TRBV19 to TRBJ2-1; TRBD1 matches 11 bases in the middle. Sequenced sample: peripheral blood mononuclear cells. This TCR derives from a person between 18 and 69 years old in good health. The CDR3 amino acid sequence is: CASSPQPGTGGYNEQFF. Partial CDR3 DNA: TGTGCCAGTAGTCCCCAACCGGGGACAGGGGGTTACAATGAG.